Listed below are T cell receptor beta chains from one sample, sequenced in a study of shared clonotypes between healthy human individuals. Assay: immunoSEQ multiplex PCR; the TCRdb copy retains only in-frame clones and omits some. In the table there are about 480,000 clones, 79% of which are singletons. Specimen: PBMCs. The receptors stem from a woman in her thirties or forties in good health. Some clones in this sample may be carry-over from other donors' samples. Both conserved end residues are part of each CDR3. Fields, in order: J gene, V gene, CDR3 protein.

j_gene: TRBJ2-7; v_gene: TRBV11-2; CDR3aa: CASSSGTSGRIWSYEQYF
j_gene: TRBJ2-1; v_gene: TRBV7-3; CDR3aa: CASSLTGVAGLLSSSYNEQFF
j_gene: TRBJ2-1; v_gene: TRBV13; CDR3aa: CASSRTTSGIGDEQFF
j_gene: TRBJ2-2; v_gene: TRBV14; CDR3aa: CASSTTSVTGELFF
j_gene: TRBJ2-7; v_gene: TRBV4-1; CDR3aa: CASSQGRGIGPYEQYF
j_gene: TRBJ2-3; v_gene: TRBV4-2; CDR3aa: CASALAGGAPTDTQYF
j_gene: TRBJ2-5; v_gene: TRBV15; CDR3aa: CATSRGRRGQETQYF
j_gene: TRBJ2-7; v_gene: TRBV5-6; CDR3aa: CASSSGLAGTYEQYF
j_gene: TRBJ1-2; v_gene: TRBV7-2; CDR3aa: CASSLAVGGRRDGYTF
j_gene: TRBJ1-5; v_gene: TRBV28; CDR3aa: CASSPGTGNDQPQHF
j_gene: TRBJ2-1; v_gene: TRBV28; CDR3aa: CASQDISGSSYNEQFF
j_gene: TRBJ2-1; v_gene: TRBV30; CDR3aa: CAWSPTETFLDEQFF
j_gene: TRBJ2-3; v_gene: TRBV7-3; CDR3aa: CASSLTAATDTQYF
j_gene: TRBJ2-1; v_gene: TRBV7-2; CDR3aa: CASSLETSGITEQFF
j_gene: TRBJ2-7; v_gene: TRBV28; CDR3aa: CASSGLYEQYF
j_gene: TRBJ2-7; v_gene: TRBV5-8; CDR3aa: CASSPRDVSYEQYF